This is a list of T cell receptor beta chains from one sample in a study of a mutant IDH1 vaccine in newly diagnosed glioma. Assay: immunoSEQ multiplex PCR; the TCRdb copy retains only in-frame clones and omits some. The profile covers 92,000 or so clones, with almost 85% appearing a single time and roughly 5% taken by the ten largest. The specimen comprised PBMCs, sampled from a glioma patient treated with radiotherapy, temozolomide or both. The receptor source for this set is a middle-aged man with glioma. Some clones in this sample may be carry-over from other donors' samples. Both conserved end residues are part of each CDR3. The D gene is left open where the match is weak. The size field is filled for only some rows; it gives once, few, many or a size class.

size	V	D	J	CDR3	DNA
few	TRBV10-3	NA	TRBJ2-5	CAARGRGEETQYF	TGTGCCGCCCGGGGGAGGGGGGAAGAGACCCAGTACTTC
NA	TRBV29-1	NA	TRBJ2-6	CSVYGVGANVLTF	TGCAGCGTTTATGGAGTGGGGGCCAACGTCCTGACTTTC
NA	TRBV27	NA	TRBJ2-2	CASAGRWGTGELFF	TGTGCCAGCGCGGGACGGTGGGGCACCGGGGAGCTGTTTTTT
NA	TRBV6-5	NA	TRBJ2-7	CASSTGMAQYF	TGTGCCAGCAGTACAGGGATGGCGCAGTACTTC
once	TRBV19	NA	TRBJ1-2	CATSGRTTNYGYTF	TGTGCCACCAGTGGCAGGACCACTAACTATGGCTACACCTTC
NA	TRBV19	NA	TRBJ2-5	CASSMGGTGETQYF	TGTGCCAGTAGTATGGGGGGAACCGGAGAGACCCAGTACTTC
NA	TRBV27	NA	TRBJ2-7	CASRAGASYEQYF	TGTGCCAGCCGAGCCGGGGCCTCCTACGAGCAGTACTTC
once	TRBV4-1	TRBD1	TRBJ1-4	CASSRVDRVEKLFF	TGCGCCAGCAGCCGAGTTGACAGGGTCGAAAAACTGTTTTTT
NA	TRBV5-1	NA	TRBJ1-1	CASSPAARGGGTEAFF	TGCGCCAGCAGCCCCGCGGCTCGGGGAGGCGGCACTGAAGCTTTCTTT
NA	TRBV4-1	TRBD2	TRBJ2-7	CASSHDSGGTYEQYF	TGCGCCAGCAGCCACGACAGCGGGGGCACCTACGAGCAGTACTTC
NA	TRBV7-8	NA	TRBJ1-6	CASSLSGGSPLHF	TGTGCCAGCAGCTTGTCAGGTGGATCACCCCTCCACTTT
NA	TRBV29-1	NA	TRBJ1-2	CSVEDQSRNYGYTF	TGCAGCGTTGAAGATCAGTCACGGAACTATGGCTACACCTTC
NA	TRBV10-1	NA	TRBJ1-2	CASSRTGGYGYTF	TGCGCCAGCAGCCGGACTGGGGGCTATGGCTACACCTTC
NA	TRBV6-1	TRBD1	TRBJ2-7	CASSTRGIPYEQYF	TGTGCCAGCAGCACCAGGGGGATCCCCTACGAGCAGTACTTC
NA	TRBV20-1	NA	TRBJ2-3	CSARTWDTQYF	TGCAGTGCTAGAACGTGGGATACGCAGTATTTT
NA	TRBV5-6	NA	TRBJ2-1	CASSYDRRNEQFF	TGTGCCAGCAGCTACGACAGACGCAATGAGCAGTTCTTC
NA	TRBV7-2	TRBD2	TRBJ2-7	CASSLGGLDEQYF	TGTGCCAGCAGCTTAGGGGGACTAGACGAGCAGTACTTC
NA	TRBV5-1	NA	TRBJ2-7	CASSLVGSSYEQYF	TGCGCCAGCAGCTTGGTAGGGAGCTCCTACGAGCAGTACTTC
NA	TRBV4-2	NA	TRBJ2-1	CASSQEGGWDEQFF	TGTGCCAGCAGCCAAGAAGGGGGTTGGGATGAGCAGTTCTTC
NA	TRBV9	TRBD1	TRBJ1-5	CASSTGQAQWPQHF	TGTGCCAGCAGCACCGGACAGGCCCAATGGCCCCAGCATTTT
once	TRBV29-1	NA	TRBJ2-3	CSVEVQDTDTQYF	TGCAGCGTTGAAGTACAAGACACAGATACGCAGTATTTT
NA	TRBV5-4	NA	TRBJ2-7	CASSGEKGRGYEQYF	TGTGCCAGCAGCGGGGAGAAAGGCCGGGGCTACGAGCAGTACTTC
once	TRBV6-5	NA	TRBJ1-1	CASSYYPDTEAFF	TGTGCCAGCAGTTACTATCCGGACACTGAAGCTTTCTTT
NA	TRBV14	TRBD1	TRBJ2-6	CASSQSDRGAGANVLTF	TGTGCCAGCAGCCAATCGGACAGGGGAGCTGGGGCCAACGTCCTGACTTTC
NA	TRBV5-1	TRBD2	TRBJ2-3	CASTPGGFTDTQYF	TGCGCCAGCACTCCCGGGGGGTTCACAGATACGCAGTATTTT
NA	TRBV11-2	NA	TRBJ1-6	CASIGQSSYNSPLHF	TGTGCCAGCATCGGACAGTCCTCCTATAATTCACCCCTCCACTTT
NA	TRBV7-9	TRBD1	TRBJ1-4	CASSLGDSEKLFF	TGTGCCAGCAGCTTAGGGGACAGTGAAAAACTGTTTTTT
NA	TRBV18	TRBD2	TRBJ2-7	CASSGPSGGRDEQYF	TGTGCCAGCTCAGGCCCTAGCGGGGGTCGCGACGAGCAGTACTTC
NA	TRBV5-1	NA	TRBJ1-2	CASSLEDAVYGYTF	TGCGCCAGCAGCTTGGAGGATGCAGTCTATGGCTACACCTTC
NA	TRBV6-5	NA	TRBJ1-1	CASSPQDRNTEAFF	TGTGCCAGCAGTCCCCAGGACAGGAACACTGAAGCTTTCTTT
NA	TRBV18	NA	TRBJ2-2	CASSPRTRQGNTGELFF	TGTGCCAGCTCACCAAGGACTAGACAGGGGAACACCGGGGAGCTGTTTTTT
NA	TRBV4-1	TRBD2	TRBJ2-5	CASSRRPGGEQETQYF	TGCGCCAGCAGCCGCCGCCCGGGGGGAGAACAAGAGACCCAGTACTTC
NA	TRBV19	NA	TRBJ2-1	CASSQTPYNEQFF	TGTGCCAGTAGTCAGACTCCCTACAATGAGCAGTTCTTC
NA	TRBV5-1	TRBD1	TRBJ1-2	CASSLGQGLYGYTF	TGCGCCAGCAGCTTAGGACAGGGGCTCTATGGCTACACCTTC
NA	TRBV2	NA	TRBJ1-2	CASSGQGRNYGYTF	TGTGCCAGCAGTGGCCAGGGACGCAACTATGGCTACACCTTC
NA	TRBV6-5	NA	TRBJ1-1	CASSYGGGRGTEAFF	TGTGCCAGCAGTTACGGCGGGGGGCGAGGGACTGAAGCTTTCTTT
NA	TRBV7-8	TRBD1	TRBJ1-4	CASSLVTGLGEKLFF	TGTGCCAGCAGCTTAGTGACAGGGTTGGGTGAAAAACTGTTTTTT
once	TRBV5-1	NA	TRBJ2-2	CASSLVAGTGELFF	TGCGCCAGCAGCTTGGTTGCGGGGACCGGGGAGCTGTTTTTT
NA	TRBV5-1	TRBD1	TRBJ1-2	CASSVQGGDGYTF	TGCGCCAGCAGCGTACAGGGGGGCGATGGCTACACCTTC
once	TRBV15	NA	TRBJ1-5	CATSRVRGLNSNQPQHF	TGTGCCACCAGCAGAGTAAGAGGGTTGAATAGCAATCAGCCCCAGCATTTT
NA	TRBV29-1	NA	TRBJ1-2	CSVEEWGVNYGYTF	TGCAGCGTTGAAGAGTGGGGGGTGAACTATGGCTACACCTTC
NA	TRBV19	NA	TRBJ1-6	CASSVRDMGSPLHF	TGTGCCAGTAGTGTCCGGGACATGGGTTCACCCCTCCACTTT
NA	TRBV6-5	TRBD1	TRBJ1-2	CASRGDRGNYGYTF	TGTGCCAGCAGAGGGGACAGGGGAAACTATGGCTACACCTTC
NA	TRBV6-1	TRBD2	TRBJ2-5	CASSEGLAVTSEYQETQYF	TGTGCCAGCAGTGAGGGACTAGCGGTAACCTCCGAGTACCAAGAGACCCAGTACTTC
NA	TRBV18	NA	TRBJ2-2	CASSPNGELFF	TGTGCCAGCTCACCAAACGGGGAGCTGTTTTTT
NA	TRBV11-2	NA	TRBJ2-7	CASSDVKWYEQYF	TGTGCCAGCAGCGACGTAAAGTGGTACGAGCAGTACTTC
few	TRBV7-9	TRBD1	TRBJ1-1	CASRDDRVPTEAFF	TGTGCCAGCAGAGACGACAGGGTCCCCACTGAAGCTTTCTTT
once	TRBV2	TRBD2	TRBJ2-2	CASSERVAGWSGELFF	TGTGCCAGCAGTGAAAGGGTAGCGGGGTGGTCCGGGGAGCTGTTTTTT
NA	TRBV7-2	NA	TRBJ2-2	CASTLLSGGELFF	TGTGCCAGCACGCTCCTCTCTGGCGGGGAGCTGTTTTTT
NA	TRBV5-4	NA	TRBJ2-7	CASSRGTAEQYF	TGTGCCAGCAGCCGGGGGACAGCCGAGCAGTACTTC
NA	TRBV7-2	TRBD1	TRBJ1-6	CASRHGTGLGSPLHF	TGTGCCAGCAGACATGGGACAGGTTTGGGTTCACCCCTCCACTTT
NA	TRBV5-6	NA	TRBJ1-3	CASSSRGLLVTGNTIYF	TGTGCCAGCAGCTCCCGGGGTCTTTTAGTAACAGGAAACACCATATATTTT
NA	TRBV5-1	TRBD2	TRBJ2-1	CASSLSGSGGYNEQFF	TGCGCCAGCAGCCTCTCGGGAAGCGGGGGGTACAATGAGCAGTTCTTC
NA	TRBV6-5	TRBD2	TRBJ2-1	CASSLERGGYNEQFF	TGTGCCAGCAGTCTTGAGCGGGGGGGCTACAATGAGCAGTTCTTC
NA	TRBV30	NA	TRBJ2-7	CAWSVSAVEQYF	TGTGCCTGGAGTGTATCGGCAGTCGAGCAGTACTTC
NA	TRBV5-1	NA	TRBJ2-7	CASSRGPSYEQYF	TGCGCCAGCAGCCGGGGGCCCTCCTACGAGCAGTACTTC
NA	TRBV7-9	NA	TRBJ1-5	CASSLVGGPNQPQHF	TGTGCCAGCAGCTTAGTTGGGGGACCCAATCAGCCCCAGCATTTT
once	TRBV7-8	TRBD1	TRBJ1-2	CASSLGGQGLGGYTF	TGTGCCAGCAGCTTAGGGGGACAGGGATTAGGAGGCTACACCTTC
NA	TRBV6-5	NA	TRBJ2-2	CASSYSRPPTGELFF	TGTGCCAGCAGTTACTCGAGGCCGCCCACCGGGGAGCTGTTTTTT